This paragraph reports one T cell receptor (beta chain). The antigen this receptor binds is unknown. Base quality data are lacking; no much larger clone is found one base away. The sample belongs to a study of blood T cell repertoires in COVID-19 (TCRdb year 2020). About the study as a whole: Samples from collaborators originated in the United States, Italy and Spain and spanned both the acute and convalescent phases of COVID-19. The sample metadata nearly always contained a de-identified subject ID, COVID-19 status, age in years and sex. The dataset comprised deeply sampled blood TCRbeta repertoires from subjects exposed to, actively infected with, or recovered from COVID-19. The repertoires were released in a freely available public database meant as a resource for research on the immune response to SARS-CoV-2. The material from the prospective study consisted of cDNA or gDNA derived from T cells, B-cell-depleted T cells, or PBMCs. The samples were drawn from two sources: the first 160 participants of the ongoing ImmuneRACE study, and fewer than 1,500 subjects contributed by 6 global collaborators. Where HLA class I and class II types were available, the types were taken from metadata supplied by the sample provider, not from assay-based typing.

CDR1 and CDR2 are read off the germline V gene as SGHTA and FQGNSA. From the cysteine up to the phenylalanine, the CDR3 has a length of 14 residues. Just CDR3 DNA is preserved here, 42 bases in frame from base 1. The germline ends are 12 bases apart after V is trimmed by 1 base and J by 6 bases. Broader findings and caveats from the paper: How much clinical and demographic metadata was included differed by source and by participant, and the metadata was provided uncurated.

Participants in the prospective study were aged roughly 18 to 100 years, lived in 20 to 25 United States geographic areas, and enrolled through a virtual design. In the prospective study, participants were assigned to cohorts based on the clinical history participants reported in a screening survey and a study questionnaire. Each participant in the prospective study had whole blood, serum and a nasopharyngeal or oropharyngeal swab collected by mobile phlebotomists. Participants in the prospective study had the option to provide additional blood draws and questionnaires over a roughly two-month period. Before DNA extraction, prospective study blood samples were shipped either frozen or at room temperature. TCRbeta CDR3 regions were amplified from genomic DNA using the immunoSEQ Assay, a bias-controlled multiplex PCR. Turning to the authors' computational methods: Nucleated cell counts per sample were estimated from amplification of reference gene primers within the assay. Sequence reads were collapsed and filtered to measure the absolute abundance of every unique TCRbeta CDR3 rearrangement. For each sample, productive Simpson clonality was calculated by taking the square root of Simpson's diversity index across productive rearrangements. Imported from immuneACCESS, the table was reduced by TCRdb to in-frame sequences with V and J called. These copies leave out some clones; in studies compared against another copy, an unresolved V gene accounts for under half, and the cause of the remainder is not known. From that table come the V and J calls and clone size; the DNA was used to work out D and trimming. A total of about 190,000 clones appear in this sample, 86% of them only once. The biggest ten clones account for 4.5% to 7% of the sample.

This sequence was found in a man aged 35 to 55 with acute COVID-19. Recombination linked TRBV7-2 to TRBJ2-5, and TRBD1 may be the D gene, going by 5 matching bases. The sample comprised PBMCs or T cells enriched from blood (not recorded which). The bases read TGTGCCAGCAGCTTAGATTCAGGGTTAAAGACCCAGTACTTC. Translated, this gives CASSLDSGLKTQYF.